The 21 T cell receptor beta chains given below trace back to one sample, sequenced in a study of T cell clusters in autoimmune cytopenias. Multiplex touch-down PCR amplified TRB using TRB-A and TRB-B pools in one tube. TCRdb reprocessed the multiplex PCR reads; each CDR3 protein has one entry and no DNA is given. Its listing shows thousands of distinct CDR3 sequences. Each sample's input was approximately 0.25 ug genomic DNA, 38,000 or so genome equivalents. Sample: peripheral blood. The receptors here all came from a human donor with an autoimmune cytopenia or autoimmune hepatitis (not recorded which).

V gene TRBV5-4 combines with J gene TRBJ2-5; TCRdb's D call of TRBD2 is untestable without DNA. The germline V gene encodes CDR1 SGHNT and CDR2 YYREEE (reference sequence). The CDR3 covers 15 residues. CDR3: CASSPASRDGETQYF.

CDR3 residues: CASTLEGYEKLFF. The chain couples TRBV12-3 or TRBV12-4 to TRBJ1-4. The length of the CDR3 is 13 residues.

V and J are TRBV13 and TRBJ1-3; with no DNA, the TCRdb D assignment of TRBD1 cannot be verified. Germline values: CDR1 PRHDT, CDR2 FYEKMQ (reference sequence). The CDR3 runs 12 residues. The CDR3 region is CASWGTGNTIYF.

Frequency places this clonotype as medium-sized. The chain recombines TRBV27 with TRBJ2-2; without DNA, the TCRdb call of TRBD2 cannot be checked. CDR1 is MNHEY, CDR2 SMNVEV, per germline (reference sequence). The CDR3 runs to 22 residues. The CDR3 is CARGGPGRSGTSGRGTTGELFF.

The chain combines TRBV27 with TRBJ1-2; TCRdb gives TRBD1 as the D gene, but with no DNA this cannot be confirmed. The germline CDR1 and CDR2 sequences are MNHEY and SMNVEV (reference sequence). The CDR3 covers 14 residues. Here the CDR3 reads CASSLRGGNYGYTF.

The genes are TRBV6-2 or TRBV6-3 and TRBJ2-3; as DNA is missing, the TRBD2 call by TCRdb cannot be tested. This CDR3 region has 15 residues. The V gene's germline CDR1 is MNHEY and CDR2 SVGEGT. CDR3 amino acids: CASSFSGTSTDTQYF.

The V and J genes are TRBV10-3 and TRBJ1-1; TCRdb calls TRBD1, which cannot be checked without DNA. Germline CDR1 is ENHRY and CDR2 is SYGVKD. This CDR3 is 14 amino acids long. The CDR3 is CAITPGHRGAEAFF.

By frequency, this clonotype registers medium-sized. The J gene is TRBJ1-4, the V gene TRBV30; absent DNA, TCRdb's TRBD1 call cannot be checked. The CDR3 totals 14 residues. Germline V lookup: CDR1 GTSNPN, CDR2 SVGIG (reference sequence). The CDR3 region is CAWSVRRGREKLFF. The full variable domain, its missing parts supplied by reference TRBV30 and TRBJ1-4, is SQTIHQWPATLVQPVGSPLSLECTVEGTSNPNLYWYRQAAGRGLQLLFYSVGIGQISSEVPQNLSASRPQDRQFILSSKKLLLSDSGFYLCAWSVRRGREKLFFGSGTQLSVL.

The CDR3 protein is CATSDTGQVSRNTIYF. The chain couples TRBV24-1 to TRBJ1-3; the TCRdb call, TRBD1, lacks DNA for checking. Germline V gives CDR1 KGHDR, CDR2 SFDVKD. CDR3 size: 16 residues.

The V call is TRBV7-9, the J call TRBJ2-7; TCRdb reports TRBD1, a call that lacks DNA to check it against. Germline-derived CDR1 and CDR2 are SEHNR and FQNEAQ (reference sequence). The CDR3 spans 17 residues. CDR3 sequence reads: CASSSSRDRGASYEQYF. Complete variable domain (other parts from reference TRBV7-9 and TRBJ2-7): DTGVSQNPRHKITKRGQNVTFRCDPISEHNRLYWYRQTLGQGPEFLTYFQNEAQLEKSRLLSDRFSAERPKGSFSTLEIQRTEQGDSAMYLCASSSSRDRGASYEQYFGPGTRLTVT.

J is TRBJ2-7 and V is TRBV18; the TRBD1 assignment by TCRdb is unverifiable without DNA. Germline-derived CDR1 and CDR2 are KGHSH and LQKENI. CDR3 length: 13 amino acids. The chain's CDR3 is CASSGPGFYEQYF.

The J gene is TRBJ2-3, the V gene TRBV19; TCRdb designates TRBD2, a call that cannot be tested without DNA. Germline CDR1 and CDR2: LNHDA and SQIVND (reference sequence). The CDR3 contains 14 residues. CDR3 loop: CASRTSGSADTQYF. Combining the CDR3 with reference TRBV19 and TRBJ2-3 gives the whole variable domain DGGITQSPKYLFRKEGQNVTLSCEQNLNHDAMYWYRQDPGQGLRLIYYSQIVNDFQKGDIAEGYSVSREKKESFPLTVTSAQKNPTAFYLCASRTSGSADTQYFGPGTRLTVL.

This clonotype is classed as medium-sized by frequency. The rearrangement joins TRBV27 to TRBJ2-7; TCRdb designates TRBD2, a call that cannot be tested without DNA. This CDR3 has 14 residues. Germline-derived CDR1 and CDR2 are MNHEY and SMNVEV (reference sequence). The CDR3 protein is CASSSGRFTYEQYF.

This chain uses TRBV12-3 or TRBV12-4 with TRBJ2-3; TCRdb selects TRBD1, and the lack of DNA leaves this call unchecked. The CDR3 spans 14 residues. CDR3 sequence: CASSQDRSTDTQYF.

Judged by frequency, this clonotype is medium-sized. V gene TRBV19 combines with J gene TRBJ2-1; TCRdb gives TRBD2 as the D gene, but with no DNA this cannot be confirmed. The CDR3 covers 14 residues. The V gene's germline CDR1 is LNHDA and CDR2 SQIVND (reference sequence). The CDR3 sequence is CASSIRARTDEQFF.

The chain joins TRBV5-6 to TRBJ2-5; TCRdb picks TRBD2, but there is no DNA to check that call. There are 16 residues in the CDR3. Germline V gene lookup returns CDR1 SGHDT and CDR2 YYEEEE. CDR3 in amino acids: CASSLPGLGNQETQYF.

Measured by frequency, this clonotype is medium-sized. The CDR3 region is CASSPSGQGIPINTGELFF. J is TRBJ2-2 and V is TRBV18; the TRBD1 assignment by TCRdb is unverifiable without DNA. The CDR3 contains 19 residues. Germline CDR1 reads KGHSH; CDR2 reads LQKENI.

Measured by frequency, this clonotype is medium-sized. The chain is built from TRBV12-3 or TRBV12-4 and TRBJ2-1; TCRdb's D gene call, TRBD2, goes unchecked for lack of DNA. CDR3 size: 14 residues. CDR3 region: CASGTSGTPNEQFF.

According to its frequency, this clonotype is medium-sized. The V call is TRBV15, the J call TRBJ1-2; TCRdb's D gene call, TRBD1, goes unchecked for lack of DNA. CDR3 length: 12 amino acids. Germline V gene lookup returns CDR1 LNHNV and CDR2 YYDKDF (reference sequence). The CDR3 protein is CATGGRDYGYTF.

This chain joins TRBV4-2 and TRBJ2-7; the TCRdb call, TRBD1, lacks DNA for checking. The CDR3 totals 15 residues. Germline loops: CDR1 LGHNA, CDR2 YNFKEQ. CDR3 region: CASSQDEAGGYEQYF.

Judged by frequency, this clonotype is medium-sized. The chain couples TRBV30 to TRBJ1-4. CDR3 length: 11 residues. From germline, CDR1 is GTSNPN and CDR2 SVGIG (reference sequence). CDR3 loop: CAWSVGEKLFF.